This T cell receptor beta chain derives from a study of blood T cell repertoires in COVID-19. This clone was counted once. Sequencing used immunoSEQ multiplex PCR; TCRdb keeps in-frame clones, though not all of them. The repertoire has about 97,000 clones, about 90% of them found once; the top ten carry about 4%. The TCR was taken from a man between 18 and 29 years old with acute or convalescent COVID-19. The sequencing sample was made of peripheral blood.

CDR3 sequence: CASSHPIAGVIAYEQYF. DNA of the CDR3: TGCGCCAGCAGCCACCCAATCGCGGGGGTAATAGCCTACGAGCAGTACTTC. This chain uses TRBV4-1 with TRBJ2-7; TRBD2 matches at 7 bases. Germline assignment: CDR1 MGHRA and CDR2 YSYEKL. With 3 bases clipped from V and 2 bases from J, the junction kept 13 bases outside the gene matches. The CDR3 is 17 amino acids.